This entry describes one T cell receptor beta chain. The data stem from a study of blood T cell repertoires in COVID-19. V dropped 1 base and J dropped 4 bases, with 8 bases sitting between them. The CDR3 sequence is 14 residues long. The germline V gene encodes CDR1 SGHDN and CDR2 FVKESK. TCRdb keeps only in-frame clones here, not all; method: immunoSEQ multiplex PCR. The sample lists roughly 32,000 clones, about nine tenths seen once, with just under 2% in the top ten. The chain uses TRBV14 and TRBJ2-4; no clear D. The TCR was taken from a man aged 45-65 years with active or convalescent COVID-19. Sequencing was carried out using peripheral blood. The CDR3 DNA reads TGTGCCAGCAGCCAAGGCGGAGTTAAAAACATTCAGTACTTC. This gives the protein CASSQGGVKNIQYF.